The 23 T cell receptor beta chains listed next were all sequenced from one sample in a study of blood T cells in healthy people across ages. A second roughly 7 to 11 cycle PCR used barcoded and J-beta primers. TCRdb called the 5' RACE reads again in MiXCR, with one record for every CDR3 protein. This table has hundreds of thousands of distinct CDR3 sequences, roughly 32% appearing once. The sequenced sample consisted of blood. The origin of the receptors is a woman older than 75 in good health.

The CDR3 is CASTQGLSGCEQFF. The CDR3 DNA follows: TGTGCCAGCACCCAAGGGCTATCGGGCTGCGAGCAGTTCTTC. This rearrangement joins TRBV7-2 to TRBJ2-1; D gene uncertain. V was cut by 7 bases and J by 10 bases, with 20 bases left in between. The CDR3 covers 14 residues. Germline V gene data show CDR1 as SGHTA and CDR2 as FQGNSA. The full variable domain, with the rest looked up from reference TRBV7-2 and TRBJ2-1, is GAGVSQSPSNKVTEKGKDVELRCDPISGHTALYWYRQSLGQGLEFLIYFQGNSAPDKSGLPSDRFSAERTGGSVSTLTIQRTQQEDSAVYLCASTQGLSGCEQFFGPGTRLTVL.

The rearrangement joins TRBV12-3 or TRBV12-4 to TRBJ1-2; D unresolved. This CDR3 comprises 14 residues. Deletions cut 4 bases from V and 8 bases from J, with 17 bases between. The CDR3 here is CASSSPATLGGYTF. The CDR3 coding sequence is TGTGCCAGCAGTTCCCCAGCCACGCTGGGAGGCTACACCTTC.

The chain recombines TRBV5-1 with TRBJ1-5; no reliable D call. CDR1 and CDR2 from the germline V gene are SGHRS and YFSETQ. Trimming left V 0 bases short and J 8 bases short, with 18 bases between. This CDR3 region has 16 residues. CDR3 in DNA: TGCGCCAGCAGCTTGGCCGGTGGCGGAGCTAGTGAGCCCCAGCATTTT. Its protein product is CASSLAGGGASEPQHF.

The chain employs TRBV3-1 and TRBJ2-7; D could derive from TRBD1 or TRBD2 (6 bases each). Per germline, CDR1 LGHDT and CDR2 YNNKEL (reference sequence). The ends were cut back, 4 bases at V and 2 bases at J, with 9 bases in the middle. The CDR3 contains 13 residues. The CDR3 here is CASSRGDTYEQYF. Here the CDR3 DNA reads TGTGCCAGCAGCCGGGGGGACACCTACGAGCAGTACTTC.

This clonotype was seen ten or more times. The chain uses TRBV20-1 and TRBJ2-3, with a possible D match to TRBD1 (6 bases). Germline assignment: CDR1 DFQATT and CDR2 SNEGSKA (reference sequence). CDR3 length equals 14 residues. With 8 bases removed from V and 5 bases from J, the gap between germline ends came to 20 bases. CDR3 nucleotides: TGCAGTCCCAGGGGCGGGTCCTTTGGAGATACGCAGTATTTT. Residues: CSPRGGSFGDTQYF.

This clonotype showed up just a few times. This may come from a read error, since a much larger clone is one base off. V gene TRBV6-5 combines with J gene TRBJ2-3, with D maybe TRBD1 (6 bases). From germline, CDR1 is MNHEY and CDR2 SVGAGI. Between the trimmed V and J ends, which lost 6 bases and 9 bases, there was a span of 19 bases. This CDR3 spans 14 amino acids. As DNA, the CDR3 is TGTGCCAGCAGGTCATTAACAGGGCCGGGGACGCAGTATTTT. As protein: CASRSLTGPGTQYF.

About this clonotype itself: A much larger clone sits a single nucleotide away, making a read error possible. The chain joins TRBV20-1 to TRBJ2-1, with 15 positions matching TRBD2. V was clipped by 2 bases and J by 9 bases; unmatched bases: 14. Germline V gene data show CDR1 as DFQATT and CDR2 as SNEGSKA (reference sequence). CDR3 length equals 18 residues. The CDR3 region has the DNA TGCAGTGCTAGATCCCCGGGACTAGCGGGGGGCGGGATCAGTGAGCAGTTCTTC. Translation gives CSARSPGLAGGGISEQFF.

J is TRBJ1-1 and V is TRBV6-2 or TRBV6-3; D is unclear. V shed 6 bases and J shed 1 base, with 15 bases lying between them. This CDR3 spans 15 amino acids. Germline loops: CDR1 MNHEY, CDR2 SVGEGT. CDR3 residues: CASSPPAAWNTEAFF. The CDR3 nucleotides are TGTGCCAGCAGCCCCCCGGCGGCCTGGAACACTGAAGCTTTCTTT.

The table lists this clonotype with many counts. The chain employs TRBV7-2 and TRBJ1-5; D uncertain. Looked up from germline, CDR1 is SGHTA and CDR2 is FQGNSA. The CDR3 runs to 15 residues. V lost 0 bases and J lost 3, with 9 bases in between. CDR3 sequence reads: CASSLAKRYNQPQHF. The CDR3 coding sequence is TGTGCCAGCAGCTTAGCGAAGAGATACAATCAGCCCCAGCATTTT.

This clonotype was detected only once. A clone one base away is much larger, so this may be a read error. The CDR3 spells CASNSPARGYTEAFF. DNA for the CDR3: TGTGCCAGCAATTCCCCGGCGAGGGGCTACACTGAAGCTTTCTTT. The rearrangement joins TRBV27 to TRBJ1-1, with TRBD1 as a possible D gene (5 bases). The V gene's germline CDR1 is MNHEY and CDR2 SMNVEV (reference sequence). The CDR3 sequence is 15 residues long. Trimming removed 7 bases from V and 3 bases from J, with 18 bases in between.

The CDR3 is CASRGMEGGLNTGELFF. Here the CDR3 DNA reads TGTGCCAGCAGAGGAATGGAGGGAGGCCTGAACACCGGGGAGCTGTTTTTT. The J gene is TRBJ2-2, the V gene TRBV6-2 or TRBV6-3; D is possibly TRBD2 (6 bases). The CDR3 sequence is 17 residues long. The germline V gene encodes CDR1 MNHEY and CDR2 SVGEGT. Trimming took 6 bases from V and 1 from J, leaving 18 bases between them.

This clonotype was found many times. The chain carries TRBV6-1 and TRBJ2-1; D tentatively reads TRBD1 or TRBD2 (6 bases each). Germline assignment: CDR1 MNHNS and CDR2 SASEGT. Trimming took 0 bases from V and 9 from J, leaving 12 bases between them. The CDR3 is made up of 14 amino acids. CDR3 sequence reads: CASSEALGGGEQFF. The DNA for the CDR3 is TGTGCCAGCAGTGAAGCCCTCGGAGGGGGTGAGCAGTTCTTC.

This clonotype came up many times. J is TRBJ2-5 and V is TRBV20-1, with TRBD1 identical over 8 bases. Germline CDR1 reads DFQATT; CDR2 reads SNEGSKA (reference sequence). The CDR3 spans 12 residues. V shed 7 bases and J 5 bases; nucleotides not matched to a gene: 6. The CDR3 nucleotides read TGCAGTGTTGACAGGGGCGGGGAGACCCAGTACTTC. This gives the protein CSVDRGGETQYF.

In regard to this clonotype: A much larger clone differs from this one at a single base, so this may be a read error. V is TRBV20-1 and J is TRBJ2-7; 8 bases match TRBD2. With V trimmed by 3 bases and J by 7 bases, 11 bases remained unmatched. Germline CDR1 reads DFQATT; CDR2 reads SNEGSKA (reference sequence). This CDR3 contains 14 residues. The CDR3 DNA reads TGCAGTGCTAGGTTAACGGGGGGGCCGGATGAGCAGTACTTC. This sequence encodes CSARLTGGPDEQYF.

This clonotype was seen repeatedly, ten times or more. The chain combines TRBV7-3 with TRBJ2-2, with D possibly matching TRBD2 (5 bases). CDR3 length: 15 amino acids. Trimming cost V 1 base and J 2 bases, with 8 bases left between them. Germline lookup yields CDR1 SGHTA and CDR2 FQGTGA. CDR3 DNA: TGTGCCAGCAGCTTAAATAGCGATAACACCGGGGAGCTGTTTTTT. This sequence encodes CASSLNSDNTGELFF.

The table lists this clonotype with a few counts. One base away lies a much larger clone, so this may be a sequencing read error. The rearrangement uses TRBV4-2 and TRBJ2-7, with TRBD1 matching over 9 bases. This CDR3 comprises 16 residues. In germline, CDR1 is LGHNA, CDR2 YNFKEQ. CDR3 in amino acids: CTSSQDPGTGTYEQYF. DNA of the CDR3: TGTACCAGCAGCCAAGACCCCGGGACAGGGACCTACGAGCAGTACTTC.

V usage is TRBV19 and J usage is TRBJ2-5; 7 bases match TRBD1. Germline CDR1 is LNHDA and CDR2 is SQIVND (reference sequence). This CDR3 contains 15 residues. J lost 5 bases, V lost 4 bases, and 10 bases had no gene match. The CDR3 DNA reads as TGTGCCAGTAGTAACGGACAGGCGACGGAGGAGACCCAGTACTTC. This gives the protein CASSNGQATEETQYF.

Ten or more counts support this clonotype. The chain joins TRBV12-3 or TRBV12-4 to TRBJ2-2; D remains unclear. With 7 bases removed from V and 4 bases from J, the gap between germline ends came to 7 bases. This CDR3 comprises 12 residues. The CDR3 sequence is CASKLGTGELFF. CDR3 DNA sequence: TGTGCCAGCAAATTAGGCACCGGGGAGCTGTTTTTT.

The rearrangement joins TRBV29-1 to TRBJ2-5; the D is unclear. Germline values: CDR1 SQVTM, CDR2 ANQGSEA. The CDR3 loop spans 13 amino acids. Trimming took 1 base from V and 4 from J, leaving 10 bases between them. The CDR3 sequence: CSVEGRSLETQYF. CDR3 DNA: TGCAGCGTTGAAGGGAGAAGTCTAGAGACCCAGTACTTC.

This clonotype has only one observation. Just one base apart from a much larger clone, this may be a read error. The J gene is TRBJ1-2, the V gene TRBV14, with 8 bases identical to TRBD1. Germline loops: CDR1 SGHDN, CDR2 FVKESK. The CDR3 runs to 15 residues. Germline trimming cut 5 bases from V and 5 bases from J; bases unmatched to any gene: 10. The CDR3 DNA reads TGTGCCAGCAGCTACCGAGGACAGGGCGATTATGGCTACACCTTC. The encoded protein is CASSYRGQGDYGYTF.

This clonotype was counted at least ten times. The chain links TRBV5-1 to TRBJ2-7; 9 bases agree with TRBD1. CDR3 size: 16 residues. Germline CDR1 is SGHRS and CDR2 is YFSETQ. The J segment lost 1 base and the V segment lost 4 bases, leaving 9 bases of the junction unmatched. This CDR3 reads CASSTNAGTGSYEQYF. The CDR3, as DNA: TGCGCCAGCAGCACAAACGCCGGGACAGGGTCCTACGAGCAGTACTTC.

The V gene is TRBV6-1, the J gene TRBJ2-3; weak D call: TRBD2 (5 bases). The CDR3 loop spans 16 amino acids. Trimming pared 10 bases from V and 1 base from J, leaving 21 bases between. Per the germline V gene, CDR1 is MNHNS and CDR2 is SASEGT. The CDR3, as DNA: TGTGCCACCGACCGGACCCTCGGGGATGGCACAGATACGCAGTATTTT. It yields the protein CATDRTLGDGTDTQYF.

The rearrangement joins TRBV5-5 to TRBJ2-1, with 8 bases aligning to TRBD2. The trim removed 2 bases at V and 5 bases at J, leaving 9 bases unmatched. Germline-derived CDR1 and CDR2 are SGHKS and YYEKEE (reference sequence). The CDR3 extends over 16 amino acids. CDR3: CASSFPLRGANNEQFF. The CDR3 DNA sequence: TGTGCCAGCAGCTTCCCCTTGCGGGGGGCTAACAATGAGCAGTTCTTC.